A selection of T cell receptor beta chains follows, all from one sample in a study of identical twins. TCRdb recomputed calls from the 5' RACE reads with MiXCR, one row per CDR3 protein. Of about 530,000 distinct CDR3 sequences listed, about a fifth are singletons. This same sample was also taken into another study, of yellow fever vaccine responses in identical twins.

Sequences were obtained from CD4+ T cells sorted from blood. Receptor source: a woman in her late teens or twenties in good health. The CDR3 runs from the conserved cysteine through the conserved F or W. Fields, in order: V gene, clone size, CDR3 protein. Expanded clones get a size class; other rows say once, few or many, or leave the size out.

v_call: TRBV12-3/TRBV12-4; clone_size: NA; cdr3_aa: CASRLGLAGGDEQYF
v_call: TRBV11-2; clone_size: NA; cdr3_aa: CASSQGLTSAGETQYF
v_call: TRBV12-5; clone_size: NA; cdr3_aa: CASGPRLRDSEQFF
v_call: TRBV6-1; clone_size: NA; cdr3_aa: CASSRSQGGSSYEQYF
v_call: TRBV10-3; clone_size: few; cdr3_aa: CAISNQGARPYNEQFF
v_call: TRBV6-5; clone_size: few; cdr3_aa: CASSYDTYGTDTQYF
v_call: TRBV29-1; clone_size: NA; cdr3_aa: CSVTGFGGGSNQPQHF
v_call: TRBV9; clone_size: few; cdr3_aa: CASSPRLGGTYEQYF
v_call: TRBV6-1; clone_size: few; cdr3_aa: CASTDSRASYNSPLHF
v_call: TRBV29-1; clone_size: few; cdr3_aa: CSVARGEKLFF
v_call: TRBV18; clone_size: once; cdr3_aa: CASSPRRLGTYNEQFF
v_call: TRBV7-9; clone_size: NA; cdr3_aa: CASSFQGASYNEQFF
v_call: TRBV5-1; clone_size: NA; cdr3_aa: CASTLSGGNTEAFF
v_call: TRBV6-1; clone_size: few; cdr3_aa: CASSPLGRGYNEQFF
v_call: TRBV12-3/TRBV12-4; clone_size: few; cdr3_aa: CASGGQGANYGYTF
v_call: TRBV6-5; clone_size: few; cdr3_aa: CASSYRNEQFF
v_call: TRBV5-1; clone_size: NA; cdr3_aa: CASSLVVQSPYEQYF
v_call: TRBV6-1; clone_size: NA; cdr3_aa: CASRRTGEGQPQHF
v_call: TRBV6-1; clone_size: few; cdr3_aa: CASATGVYGYTF
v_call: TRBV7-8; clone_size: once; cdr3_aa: CASRSQGVTQYF
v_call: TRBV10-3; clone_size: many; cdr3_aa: CAISEAGTGVGYTF
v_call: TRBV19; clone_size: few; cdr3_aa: CASRKGAGDNQPQHF
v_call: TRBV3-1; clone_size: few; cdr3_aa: CASSQVDRGLNTGELFF
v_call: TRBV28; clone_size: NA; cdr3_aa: CASSLPPGQKSGTDSYEQYF
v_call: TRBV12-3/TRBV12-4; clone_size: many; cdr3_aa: CASSYITDTQYF
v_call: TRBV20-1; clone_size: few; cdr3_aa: CSARGTHLETQYF
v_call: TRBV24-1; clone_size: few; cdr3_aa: CATSDIQQITGELFF
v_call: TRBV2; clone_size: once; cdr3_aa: CASTPGPETQYF
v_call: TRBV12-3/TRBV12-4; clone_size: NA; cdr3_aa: CASSLEFSSPLHF
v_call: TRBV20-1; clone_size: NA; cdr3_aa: CSAPRRGRQPQHF
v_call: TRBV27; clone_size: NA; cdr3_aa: CASSLARAGADTQYF
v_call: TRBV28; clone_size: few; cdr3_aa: CASSLRGRRTDTQYF
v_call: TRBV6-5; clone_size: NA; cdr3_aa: CASSYSGAANEKLFF
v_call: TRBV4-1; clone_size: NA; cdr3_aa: CASSHEGLAGGAGEYF
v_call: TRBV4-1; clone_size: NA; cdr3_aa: CASSQDPLVGLGAKNIQYF
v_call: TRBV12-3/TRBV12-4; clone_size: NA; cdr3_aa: CASSYRTSRGGDTQYF
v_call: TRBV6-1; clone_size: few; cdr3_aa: CASTSGGSDEKLFF
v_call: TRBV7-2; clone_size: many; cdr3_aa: CASSLSSGNNEQFF
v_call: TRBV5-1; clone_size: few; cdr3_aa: CASSLRTGDKTEAFF
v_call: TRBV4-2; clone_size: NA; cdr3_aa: CASSQDRGAYTDTQYF
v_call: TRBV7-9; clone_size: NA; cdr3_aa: CASSPRMNEQFF
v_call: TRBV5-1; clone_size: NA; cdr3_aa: CASRLADDTGELFF
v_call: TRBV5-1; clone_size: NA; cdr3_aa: CASSLARPWTGTNSYNEQFF
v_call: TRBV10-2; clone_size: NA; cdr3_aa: CASSESGLRPYGYTF
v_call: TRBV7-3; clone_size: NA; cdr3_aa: CASSFGSNTEAFF
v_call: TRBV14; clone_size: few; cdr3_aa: CASSPTTSGRMKYEQYF
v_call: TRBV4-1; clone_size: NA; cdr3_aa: CASSQDSRDGNEQFF
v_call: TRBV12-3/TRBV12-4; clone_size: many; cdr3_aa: CASSWNTGELFF
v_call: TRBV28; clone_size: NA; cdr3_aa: CASSPSGLADLNIQYF
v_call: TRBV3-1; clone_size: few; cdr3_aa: CASSQQPGSNTGELFF
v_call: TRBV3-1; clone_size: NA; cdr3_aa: CASSPGGWDPYAEAFF
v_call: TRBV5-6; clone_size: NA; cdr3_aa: CASSLGVVGTGNSPLHF
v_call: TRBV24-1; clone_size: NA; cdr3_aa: CATSSPPGTVYNEQFF
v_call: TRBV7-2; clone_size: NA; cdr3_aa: CASSPDRIGTEAFF
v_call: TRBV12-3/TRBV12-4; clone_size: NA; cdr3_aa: CASSHQTGVQDTQYF
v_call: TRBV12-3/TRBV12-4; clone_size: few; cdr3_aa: CASRRLVGNTGELFF
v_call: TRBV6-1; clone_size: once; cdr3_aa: CASSVGRGSNYGYTF
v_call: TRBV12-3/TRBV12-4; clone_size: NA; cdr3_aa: CASSFEGGGSGNEQFF